The sequence of this TCR beta chain was determined in a study of T cells in Graves' hyperthyroidism and ophthalmopathy. Regions amplified from RNA transcripts were the TCR beta CDR3 regions. The TCR CDR3 first-round RT-PCR relied on the HTBI primer set. TCRdb used MiXCR to reprocess the multiplex PCR reads, holding one entry per CDR3 protein. The data hold about 410,000 distinct CDR3 sequences, with roughly 14% observed a single time. This clonotype has at least ten counts. Antigen: not known. Study-wide findings and caveats: Ophthalmopathy was identified by the model a median about 6.8 months ahead of onset.

Used for diagnoses were clinical symptoms, serum thyroxine and TRAb, thyroid ultrasound and orbital computed tomography. PBMCs stemmed from about 9.7 ml fresh peripheral blood. The CDR3 loop spans 12 amino acids. The germline gives CDR1 MNHEY, CDR2 SVGAGI. V dropped 0 bases and J dropped 5 bases, with 4 bases sitting between them. This chain joins TRBV6-5 and TRBJ2-5; D gene unclear. The receptor's source is a man aged 18-30 years with Graves' ophthalmopathy. Sequencing was carried out using blood. The DNA for the CDR3 is TGTGCCAGCAGTTACTCTTGGGAGACCCAGTACTTC. It is translated as CASSYSWETQYF.